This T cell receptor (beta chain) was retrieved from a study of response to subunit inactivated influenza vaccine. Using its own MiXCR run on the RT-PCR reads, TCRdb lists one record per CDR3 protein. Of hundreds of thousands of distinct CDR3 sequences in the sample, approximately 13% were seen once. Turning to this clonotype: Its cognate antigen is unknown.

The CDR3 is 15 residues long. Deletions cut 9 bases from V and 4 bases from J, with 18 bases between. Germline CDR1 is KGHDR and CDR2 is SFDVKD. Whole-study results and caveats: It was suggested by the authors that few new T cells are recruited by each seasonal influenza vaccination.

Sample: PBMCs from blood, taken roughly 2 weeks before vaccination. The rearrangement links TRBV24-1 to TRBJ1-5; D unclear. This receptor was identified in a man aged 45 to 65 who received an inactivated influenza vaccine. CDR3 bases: TGTGCCACCTCCCGAGAGGGATTCAGGAATCAGCCCCAGCATTTT. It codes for CATSREGFRNQPQHF.